These T cell receptor beta chains were read from a single sample in a study of a mutant IDH1 vaccine in newly diagnosed glioma. Sequencing was performed with immunoSEQ multiplex PCR; in TCRdb, only in-frame clones are kept and a portion is missing. The sample includes 30,000 to 35,000 clones, around 80% of them seen just once. Sequenced material: peripheral blood mononuclear cells (PBMCs), taken from a glioma patient treated with radiotherapy, temozolomide or both. The receptors stem from a man aged 45-65 years with glioma. Some clones in this sample may be carry-over from other donors' samples. The CDR3 runs from the conserved cysteine through the conserved F or W. D genes are given only for firm matches. For some rows the clone size is stated as once, few or many, or as a class when expanded; others skip it.

J gene,V gene,clone size,D gene,CDR3 protein,CDR3 DNA
TRBJ2-2,TRBV6-1,-,-,CASSETLTYTGELFF,TGTGCCAGCAGTGAAACATTAACGTACACCGGGGAGCTGTTTTTT
TRBJ2-3,TRBV25-1,-,-,CASSSDTQYF,TGTGCCAGCAGTTCAGATACGCAGTATTTT
TRBJ2-1,TRBV27,-,TRBD1,CATSSTGVTYNEQFF,TGTGCCACATCCTCGACAGGGGTTACCTACAATGAGCAGTTCTTC
TRBJ2-3,TRBV27,-,TRBD2,CASSLTSGFTSTDTQYF,TGTGCCAGCAGTTTGACTAGCGGGTTCACTAGCACAGATACGCAGTATTTT
TRBJ1-5,TRBV19,once,-,CASSTREVQQPQHF,TGTGCCAGTAGTACCCGTGAGGTTCAGCAGCCCCAGCATTTT
TRBJ1-1,TRBV30,-,-,CAWSWGLPEAFF,TGTGCCTGGAGTTGGGGTCTCCCTGAAGCTTTCTTT
TRBJ1-1,TRBV7-2,once,TRBD1,CASSPPGQGVTEAFF,TGTGCCAGCAGCCCACCGGGACAGGGGGTAACTGAAGCTTTCTTT
TRBJ1-4,TRBV19,-,TRBD1,CASSIDETGLNEKLFF,TGTGCCAGTAGTATAGACGAGACAGGGCTAAATGAAAAACTGTTTTTT
TRBJ2-2,TRBV30,-,-,CAGGQNTGELFF,TGTGCCGGAGGACAGAACACCGGGGAGCTGTTTTTT
TRBJ1-3,TRBV18,-,-,CASSPLPQLNSGNTIYF,TGTGCCAGCTCACCACTGCCCCAGTTGAACTCTGGAAACACCATATATTTT
TRBJ1-5,TRBV18,once,-,CASSAGIPPNQPQHF,TGTGCCAGCTCAGCGGGAATTCCCCCCAATCAGCCCCAGCATTTT
TRBJ2-2,TRBV7-7,-,-,CASSLEGAATGELFF,TGTGCTAGCAGCTTGGAGGGGGCAGCGACCGGGGAGCTGTTTTTT
TRBJ2-3,TRBV9,-,TRBD1,CASSFRDRGTDTQYF,TGTGCCAGCAGCTTCCGGGACAGAGGAACAGATACGCAGTATTTT
TRBJ2-7,TRBV7-2,-,TRBD1,CASSYQGGPYEQYF,TGTGCCAGCAGCTATCAAGGGGGCCCCTACGAGCAGTACTTC
TRBJ2-7,TRBV6-1,-,-,CASSEVSYEQYF,TGTGCCAGCAGTGAAGTGTCCTACGAGCAGTACTTC
TRBJ2-3,TRBV6-6,-,TRBD2,CASSYGLAGAPDTQYF,TGTGCCAGCAGTTACGGACTAGCGGGGGCCCCAGATACGCAGTATTTT
TRBJ2-2,TRBV5-6,-,TRBD1,CASSYFGQGGTGELFF,TGTGCCAGCAGCTACTTCGGACAGGGTGGAACCGGGGAGCTGTTTTTT
TRBJ2-7,TRBV7-2,-,TRBD1,CASSFGDRDYEQYF,TGTGCCAGCAGCTTTGGGGACAGAGACTACGAGCAGTACTTC
TRBJ1-2,TRBV7-2,-,-,CASSLGGPEGYGYTF,TGTGCCAGCAGCTTAGGAGGGCCCGAGGGCTATGGCTACACCTTC
TRBJ1-5,TRBV29-1,-,-,CSVSPGVNNQPQHF,TGCAGCGTCTCGCCGGGGGTGAACAATCAGCCCCAGCATTTT
TRBJ2-1,TRBV6-6,-,-,CASGLGASEQFF,TGTGCCAGCGGGCTCGGGGCTAGTGAGCAGTTCTTC
TRBJ2-5,TRBV6-1,-,TRBD1,CASSVRGTGDGETQYF,TGTGCCAGCAGTGTTCGGGGGACAGGGGATGGTGAGACCCAGTACTTC
TRBJ2-1,TRBV29-1,-,TRBD1,CSVPGQGYEQFF,TGCAGCGTCCCGGGACAGGGTTATGAGCAGTTCTTC
TRBJ2-4,TRBV2,few,-,CASTEGLGAKNIQYF,TGTGCCTCTACCGAGGGACTTGGAGCCAAAAACATTCAGTACTTC
TRBJ2-7,TRBV2,-,TRBD2,CASSALAGEGEQYF,TGTGCCAGCAGTGCACTAGCGGGGGAAGGGGAGCAGTACTTC
TRBJ1-3,TRBV11-3,-,-,CASSFGWVGNTIYF,TGTGCCAGCAGCTTCGGATGGGTCGGAAACACCATATATTTT
TRBJ1-5,TRBV28,-,-,CASTRTSGPQHF,TGTGCCAGCACCCGGACCTCTGGGCCCCAGCATTTT
TRBJ2-2,TRBV30,-,-,CAWSVSFGSYTGELFF,TGTGCCTGGAGTGTAAGTTTCGGGTCCTACACCGGGGAGCTGTTTTTT
TRBJ1-4,TRBV19,-,-,CASSLGRFNEKLFF,TGTGCCAGTAGTCTCGGACGGTTTAATGAAAAACTGTTTTTT
TRBJ1-4,TRBV10-3,-,TRBD1,CAISDPGGQANEKLFF,TGTGCCATCAGTGATCCTGGGGGACAGGCGAATGAAAAACTGTTTTTT
TRBJ2-3,TRBV5-6,once,TRBD2,CASSLSGEGDTQYF,TGTGCCAGCAGCTTGAGCGGGGAGGGGGATACGCAGTATTTT
TRBJ1-6,TRBV5-6,-,-,CASSLVGNSPLHF,TGTGCCAGCAGCTTGGTGGGGAATTCACCCCTCCACTTT
TRBJ1-4,TRBV19,-,-,CASRKGLPEKLFF,TGTGCCAGTAGAAAGGGACTTCCCGAAAAACTGTTTTTT
TRBJ2-2,TRBV5-6,-,TRBD1,CASSSYRGEAGELFF,TGTGCCAGCAGCTCCTACAGGGGTGAGGCCGGGGAGCTGTTTTTT
TRBJ1-1,TRBV5-1,-,-,CASSLRGGQNTEAFF,TGCGCCAGCAGCTTGCGGGGGGGTCAGAACACTGAAGCTTTCTTT
TRBJ1-3,TRBV18,-,-,CASSPQGARDTIYF,TGTGCCAGCTCACCCCAGGGAGCCCGGGACACCATATATTTT
TRBJ1-2,TRBV5-3,-,-,CSPPGRLNYGYTF,TGTTCTCCCCCCGGACGGTTAAACTATGGCTACACCTTC
TRBJ1-2,TRBV7-3,-,-,CASSLGGQIGYTF,TGTGCCAGCAGCTTAGGAGGGCAGATAGGCTACACCTTC
TRBJ2-2,TRBV7-9,-,-,CASSLVTGATGELFF,TGTGCCAGCAGCTTAGTAACGGGGGCCACCGGGGAGCTGTTTTTT
TRBJ1-6,TRBV7-6,-,-,CASSLFSGEPLHF,TGTGCCAGCAGCTTATTTTCGGGGGAGCCCCTCCACTTT
TRBJ2-3,TRBV14,-,-,CASSPFTDTQYF,TGTGCCAGCAGCCCTTTCACAGATACGCAGTATTTT
TRBJ2-7,TRBV25-1,-,-,CASRSTGRVYEQYF,TGTGCCAGCCGATCGACGGGCAGAGTCTACGAGCAGTACTTC
TRBJ1-1,TRBV15,-,-,CATSRDGAPDTEAFF,TGTGCCACCAGCAGAGATGGGGCCCCCGACACTGAAGCTTTCTTT
TRBJ2-7,TRBV28,-,TRBD2,CASSLVASGYYEQYF,TGTGCCAGCAGTTTGGTCGCTAGCGGATACTACGAGCAGTACTTC
TRBJ1-5,TRBV5-6,-,-,CASTSGHQVQPQHF,TGTGCCAGCACCTCCGGCCATCAGGTACAGCCCCAGCATTTT
TRBJ1-5,TRBV18,once,-,CASSPAGSNQPQHF,TGTGCCAGCTCTCCAGCGGGTAGCAATCAGCCCCAGCATTTT
TRBJ2-3,TRBV7-7,-,TRBD2,CASSQAGGGDTQYF,TGTGCCAGCAGTCAAGCGGGGGGGGGAGATACGCAGTATTTT
TRBJ2-1,TRBV1,-,-,CTSSQVLGPPRGSHNEQFF,TGCACCAGCAGCCAAGTTTTAGGGCCTCCCCGGGGAAGCCACAATGAGCAGTTCTTC
TRBJ2-1,TRBV19,-,TRBD1,CASSIQGAVNEQFF,TGTGCCAGTAGTATACAGGGGGCGGTCAATGAGCAGTTCTTC
TRBJ1-3,TRBV18,-,-,CASSPGPPAGNTIYF,TGTGCCAGCTCACCAGGGCCCCCCGCCGGAAACACCATATATTTT
TRBJ1-1,TRBV4-1,-,-,CASSQDYTEAFF,TGCGCCAGCAGCCAAGACTACACTGAAGCTTTCTTT
TRBJ2-6,TRBV9,-,TRBD1,CASSGTGTGKVGANVLTF,TGTGCCAGCAGCGGTACCGGGACAGGAAAAGTTGGGGCCAACGTCCTGACTTTC
TRBJ1-2,TRBV5-4,-,-,CASSPPPGGDYGYTF,TGTGCCAGCAGCCCCCCTCCGGGGGGAGACTATGGCTACACCTTC
TRBJ2-3,TRBV5-1,-,-,CASSPTGSGDTQYF,TGCGCCAGCAGCCCGACGGGTAGCGGAGATACGCAGTATTTT